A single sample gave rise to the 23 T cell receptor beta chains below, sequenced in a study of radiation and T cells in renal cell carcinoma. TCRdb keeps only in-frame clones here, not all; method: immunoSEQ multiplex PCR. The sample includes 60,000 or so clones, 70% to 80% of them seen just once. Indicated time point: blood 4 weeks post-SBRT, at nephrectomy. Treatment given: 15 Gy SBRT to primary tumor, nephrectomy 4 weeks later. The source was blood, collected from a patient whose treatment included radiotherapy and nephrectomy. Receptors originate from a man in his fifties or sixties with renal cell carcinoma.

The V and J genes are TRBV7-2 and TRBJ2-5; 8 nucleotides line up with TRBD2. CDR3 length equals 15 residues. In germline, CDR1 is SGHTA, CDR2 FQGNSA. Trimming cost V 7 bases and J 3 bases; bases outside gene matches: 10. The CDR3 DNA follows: TGTGCCAGCACTAGGCCCGGCGGGGGGAAAGAGACCCAGTACTTC. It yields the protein CASTRPGGGKETQYF. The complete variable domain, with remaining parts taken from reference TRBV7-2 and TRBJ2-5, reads GAGVSQSPSNKVTEKGKDVELRCDPISGHTALYWYRQSLGQGLEFLIYFQGNSAPDKSGLPSDRFSAERTGGSVSTLTIQRTQQEDSAVYLCASTRPGGGKETQYFGPGTRLLVL.

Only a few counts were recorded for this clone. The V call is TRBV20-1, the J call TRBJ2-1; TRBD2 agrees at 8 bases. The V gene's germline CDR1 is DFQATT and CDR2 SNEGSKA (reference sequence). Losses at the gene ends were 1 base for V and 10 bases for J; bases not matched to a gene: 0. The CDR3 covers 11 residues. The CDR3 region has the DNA TGCAGTGCTAGAGCGGGAGGGGAGCAGTTCTTC. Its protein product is CSARAGGEQFF.

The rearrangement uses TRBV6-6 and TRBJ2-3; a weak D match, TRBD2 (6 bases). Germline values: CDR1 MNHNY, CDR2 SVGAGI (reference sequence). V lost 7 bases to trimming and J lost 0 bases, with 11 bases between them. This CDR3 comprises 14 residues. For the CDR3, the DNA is TGTGCCAGCACCTACACTAGCAGCACAGATACGCAGTATTTT. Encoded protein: CASTYTSSTDTQYF.

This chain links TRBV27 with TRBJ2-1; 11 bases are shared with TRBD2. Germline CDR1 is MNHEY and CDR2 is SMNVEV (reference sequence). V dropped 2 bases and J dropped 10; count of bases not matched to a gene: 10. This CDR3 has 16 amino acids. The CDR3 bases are TGTGCCAGCAGTTTACTCACTAGCGGGGGATTTGGGGAGCAGTTCTTC. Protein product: CASSLLTSGGFGEQFF.

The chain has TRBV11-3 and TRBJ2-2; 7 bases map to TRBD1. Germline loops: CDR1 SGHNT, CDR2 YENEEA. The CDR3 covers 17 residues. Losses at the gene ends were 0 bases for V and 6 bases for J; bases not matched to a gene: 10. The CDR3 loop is CASSLDLEGADAGELFF. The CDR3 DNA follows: TGTGCCAGCAGCTTAGATCTTGAGGGGGCGGATGCCGGGGAGCTGTTTTTT.

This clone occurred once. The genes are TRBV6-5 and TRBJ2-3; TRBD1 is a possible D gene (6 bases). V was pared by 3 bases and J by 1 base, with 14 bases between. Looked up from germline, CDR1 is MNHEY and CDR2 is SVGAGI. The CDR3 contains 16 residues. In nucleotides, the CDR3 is TGTGCCAGCAGTTATGACAGGTCCGGACGCACAGATACGCAGTATTTT. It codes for CASSYDRSGRTDTQYF.

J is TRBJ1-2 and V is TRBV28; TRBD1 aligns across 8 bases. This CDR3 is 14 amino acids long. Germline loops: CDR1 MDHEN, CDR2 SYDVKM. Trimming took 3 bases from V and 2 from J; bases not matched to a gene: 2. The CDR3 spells CASSFPGGNYGYTF. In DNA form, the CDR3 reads TGTGCCAGCAGTTTTCCAGGGGGCAACTATGGCTACACCTTC.

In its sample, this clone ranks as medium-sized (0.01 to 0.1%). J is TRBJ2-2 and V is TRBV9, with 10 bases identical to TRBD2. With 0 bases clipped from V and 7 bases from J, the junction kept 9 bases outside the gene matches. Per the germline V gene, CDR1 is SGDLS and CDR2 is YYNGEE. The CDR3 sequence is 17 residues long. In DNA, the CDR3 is TGTGCCAGCAGCGTAGAAGCGGGAGGGCCTTCGAGCGGGGAGCTGTTTTTT. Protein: CASSVEAGGPSSGELFF.

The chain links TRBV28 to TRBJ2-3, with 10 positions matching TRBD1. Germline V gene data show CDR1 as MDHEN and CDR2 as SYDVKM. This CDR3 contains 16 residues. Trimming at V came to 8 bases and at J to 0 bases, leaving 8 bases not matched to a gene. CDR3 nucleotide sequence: TGTGCCAGCGGCTTCCGGACAGGGGGGAGCACAGATACGCAGTATTTT. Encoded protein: CASGFRTGGSTDTQYF.

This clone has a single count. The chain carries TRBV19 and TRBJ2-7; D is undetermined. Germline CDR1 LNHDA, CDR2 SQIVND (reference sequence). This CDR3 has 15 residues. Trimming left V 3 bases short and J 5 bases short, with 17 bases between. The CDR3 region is CASSISGRGGDEQYV. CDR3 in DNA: TGTGCCAGTAGTATCTCCGGCCGCGGTGGTGACGAGCAGTACGTC.

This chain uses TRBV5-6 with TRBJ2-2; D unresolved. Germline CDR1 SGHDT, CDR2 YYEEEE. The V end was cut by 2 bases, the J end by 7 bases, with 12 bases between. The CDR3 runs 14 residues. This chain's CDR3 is CASSFIIGRGELFF. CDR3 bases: TGTGCCAGCAGCTTTATCATCGGCCGCGGGGAGCTGTTTTTT.

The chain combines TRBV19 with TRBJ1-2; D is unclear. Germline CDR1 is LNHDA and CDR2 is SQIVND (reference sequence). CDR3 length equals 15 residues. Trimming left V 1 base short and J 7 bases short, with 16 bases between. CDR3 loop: CASSIGRTTRGGYTF. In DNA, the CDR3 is TGTGCCAGTAGTATAGGTAGGACGACGCGGGGTGGCTACACCTTC. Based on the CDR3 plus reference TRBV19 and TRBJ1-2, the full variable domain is DGGITQSPKYLFRKEGQNVTLSCEQNLNHDAMYWYRQDPGQGLRLIYYSQIVNDFQKGDIAEGYSVSREKKESFPLTVTSAQKNPTAFYLCASSIGRTTRGGYTFGSGTRLTVV.

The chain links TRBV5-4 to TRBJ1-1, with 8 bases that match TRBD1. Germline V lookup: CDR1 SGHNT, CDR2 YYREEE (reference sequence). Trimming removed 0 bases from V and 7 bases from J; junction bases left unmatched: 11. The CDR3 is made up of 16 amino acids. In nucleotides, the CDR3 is TGTGCCAGCAGCTTGGGGACAGGGTCTAAAGCAAGTGAAGCTTTCTTT. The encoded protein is CASSLGTGSKASEAFF.

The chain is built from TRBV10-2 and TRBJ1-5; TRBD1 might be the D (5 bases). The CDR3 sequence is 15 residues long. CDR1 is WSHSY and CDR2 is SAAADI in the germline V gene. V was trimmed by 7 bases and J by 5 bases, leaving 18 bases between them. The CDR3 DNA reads TGCGCCAGCACCGAACGGGGGGGGTCCCATCAGCCCCAGCATTTT. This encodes CASTERGGSHQPQHF.

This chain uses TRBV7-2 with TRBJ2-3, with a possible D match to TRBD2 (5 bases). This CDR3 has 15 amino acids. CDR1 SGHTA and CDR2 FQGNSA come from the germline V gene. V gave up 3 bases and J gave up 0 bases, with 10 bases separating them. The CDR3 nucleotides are TGTGCCAGCAGCTTTGACTACTTAAGCACAGATACGCAGTATTTT. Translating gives CASSFDYLSTDTQYF.

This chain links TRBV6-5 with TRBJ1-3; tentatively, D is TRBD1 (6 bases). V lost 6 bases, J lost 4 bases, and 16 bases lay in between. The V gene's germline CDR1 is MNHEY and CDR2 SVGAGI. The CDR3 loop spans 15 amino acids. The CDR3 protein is CASSHPQGLGNTIYF. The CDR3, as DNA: TGTGCCAGCAGCCACCCCCAGGGGCTGGGAAACACCATATATTTT.

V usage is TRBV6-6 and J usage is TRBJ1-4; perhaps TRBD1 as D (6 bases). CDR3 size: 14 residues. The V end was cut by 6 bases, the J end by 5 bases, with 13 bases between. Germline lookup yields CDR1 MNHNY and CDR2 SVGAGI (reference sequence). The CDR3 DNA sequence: TGTGCCAGCAGGGATATGGACAGAAATGAAAAACTGTTTTTT. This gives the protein CASRDMDRNEKLFF.

The CDR3 DNA reads TGTGCCAGCAGCAATCCCGGACGCAACACCTTCATGAACACTGAAGCTTTCTTT. It specifies CASSNPGRNTFMNTEAFF. The chain combines TRBV7-9 with TRBJ1-1, with D unclear. The CDR3 is made up of 18 amino acids. V lost 5 bases, J lost 0 bases, and 22 bases lay in between. Germline CDR1 reads SEHNR; CDR2 reads FQNEAQ (reference sequence).

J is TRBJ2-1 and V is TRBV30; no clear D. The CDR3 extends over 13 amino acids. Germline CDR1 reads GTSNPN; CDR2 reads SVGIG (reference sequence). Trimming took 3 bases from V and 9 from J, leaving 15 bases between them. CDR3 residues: CAWRPRVSAEQFF. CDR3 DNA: TGTGCCTGGAGACCTCGGGTCTCGGCTGAGCAGTTCTTC.

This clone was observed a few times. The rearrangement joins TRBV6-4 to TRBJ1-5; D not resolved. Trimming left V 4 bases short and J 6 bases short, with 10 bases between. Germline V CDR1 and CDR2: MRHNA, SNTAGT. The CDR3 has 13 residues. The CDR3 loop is CASSVWGGQPQHF. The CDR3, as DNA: TGTGCCAGCAGTGTCTGGGGAGGTCAGCCCCAGCATTTT.

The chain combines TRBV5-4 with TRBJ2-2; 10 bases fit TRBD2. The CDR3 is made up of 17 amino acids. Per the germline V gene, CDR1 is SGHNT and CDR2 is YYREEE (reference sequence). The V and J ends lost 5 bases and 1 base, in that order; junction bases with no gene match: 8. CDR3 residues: CASSRAGGTLNTGELFF. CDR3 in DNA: TGTGCCAGCAGTAGAGCGGGAGGGACCTTGAACACCGGGGAGCTGTTTTTT.

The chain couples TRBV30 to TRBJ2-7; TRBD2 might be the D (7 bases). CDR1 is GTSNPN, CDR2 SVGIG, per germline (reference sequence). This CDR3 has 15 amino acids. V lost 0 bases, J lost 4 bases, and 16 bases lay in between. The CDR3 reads CAWSVRGGYGYEQYF. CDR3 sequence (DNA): TGTGCCTGGAGTGTACGCGGGGGCTATGGATACGAGCAGTACTTC. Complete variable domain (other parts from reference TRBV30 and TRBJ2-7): SQTIHQWPATLVQPVGSPLSLECTVEGTSNPNLYWYRQAAGRGLQLLFYSVGIGQISSEVPQNLSASRPQDRQFILSSKKLLLSDSGFYLCAWSVRGGYGYEQYFGPGTRLTVT.

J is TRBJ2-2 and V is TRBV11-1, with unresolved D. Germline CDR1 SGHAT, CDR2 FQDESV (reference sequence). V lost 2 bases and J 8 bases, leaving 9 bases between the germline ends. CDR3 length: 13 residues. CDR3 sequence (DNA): TGTGCCAGCAGCTTACAGAATTCTGGGGAGCTGTTTTTT. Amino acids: CASSLQNSGELFF.